This T cell receptor beta chain derives from a study of T-cell reconstitution after alpha-beta-depleted transplantation in children. Study-level findings and limits: T-cell numbers and diversity, one year after transplant, stemmed largely from T cells that were newly produced. Surviving recipient T cells and thymic progenitors produced the high day-60 TCRbeta diversity seen in some patients.

Germline assignment: CDR1 LNHNV and CDR2 YYDKDF (reference sequence). V gave up 2 bases and J gave up 2 bases, with 12 bases separating them. This CDR3 contains 15 residues. Ten or more counts support this clonotype. Its antigen is not identified. For TCRbeta, the library was prepared with unique molecular identifiers. MiXCR, run by TCRdb on the PCR reads, gives a single entry per CDR3 protein. The sample has some 200,000 distinct CDR3 sequences, roughly 8.3% seen once. The sequence derives from a male patient between 2 and 10 years old who had a stem cell transplant for acute myeloid leukemia, so the T cells may come from the graft donor. The sample was PBMCs, mostly from graft donor cells, taken 360 days after TCRalphabeta/CD19-depleted stem cell transplant. The rearrangement joins TRBV15 to TRBJ2-5; D might be TRBD1 (6 bases). The CDR3, as DNA: TGTGCCACCAGCAGACGCAACAGGGCACAAGAGACCCAGTACTTC. Residues: CATSRRNRAQETQYF.